A selection of T cell receptor beta chains follows, all from one sample in a study of blood T cells in healthy people across ages. TCRdb re-called the 5' RACE reads with MiXCR, one entry per CDR3 protein. The sample lists 1.5 million to 2 million distinct CDR3 sequences, about 49% occurring once. The sequencing input was blood. Source of these receptors: a woman in her 40s in good health. Each CDR3 is given with its conserved first and last residue. The D gene is left open where the match is weak. Rows give clone size only sometimes, using once, few, many, or a class for an expanded clone.

>few|TRBV20-1|TRBJ2-1|-
TGCAGTGCTAAGAGACAGGAATCCTACAATGAGCAGTTCTTC
CSAKRQESYNEQFF
>-|TRBV4-1|TRBJ2-2|-
TGCGCCAGCAGCCAAGATGGGCCCCCCTACACCGGGGAGCTGTTTTTT
CASSQDGPPYTGELFF
>few|TRBV20-1|TRBJ2-7|-
TGCAGTGCTAGACAGGAGCGGGTATCCTACGAGCAGTACTTC
CSARQERVSYEQYF
>-|TRBV10-3|TRBJ2-1|-
TGTGCCACCGCTGCTGGGAATGAGCAGTTCTTC
CATAAGNEQFF
>-|TRBV6-5|TRBJ2-7|TRBD2
TGTGCCAGCAGCCCCCTTGGACTAGGACATGGTGAGCAGTACTTC
CASSPLGLGHGEQYF
>-|TRBV20-1|TRBJ1-1|-
TGCAGTGCTAGAGCTTCGCAGGGAGGTACTGAAGCTTTCTTT
CSARASQGGTEAFF
>-|TRBV20-1|TRBJ2-3|-
TGCAGTGCTAGAGGGAGCGGGCCAGATACGCAGTATTTT
CSARGSGPDTQYF
>-|TRBV6-5|TRBJ1-2|TRBD1
TGTGCCAGCAGTTACTCACAGGGGTGGGTAAACTATGGCTACACCTTC
CASSYSQGWVNYGYTF
>few|TRBV28|TRBJ1-5|TRBD1
TGTGCCAGCAGTTTGGCCGGGACAGGGGGTGGACAGCCCCAGCATTTT
CASSLAGTGGGQPQHF
>-|TRBV7-9|TRBJ2-7|TRBD1
TGTGCCAGCGAGGGACAGGGGGCATACGAGCAGTACTTC
CASEGQGAYEQYF
>-|TRBV6-2/TRBV6-3|TRBJ2-7|-
TGTGCCAGCAGTACAGGGTTTGACGAGCAGTACTTC
CASSTGFDEQYF
>-|TRBV6-5|TRBJ2-3|TRBD2
TGTGCCAGCACCAATAGCGGGGGGGCACTGGATACGCAGTATTTT
CASTNSGGALDTQYF
>-|TRBV20-1|TRBJ2-4|TRBD1
TGCAGTGCTGGCACAGGGGTGATAGCCAAAAACATTCAGTACTTC
CSAGTGVIAKNIQYF
>few|TRBV7-9|TRBJ1-6|-
TGTGCCAGCAGCTTAGCGGGAATGAGGGGTTCACCCCTCCACTTT
CASSLAGMRGSPLHF
>-|TRBV28|TRBJ2-2|-
TGTGCCAGCCTTTCGGGGGCATCGGCGAACACCGGGGAGCTGTTTTTT
CASLSGASANTGELFF
>-|TRBV12-3/TRBV12-4|TRBJ2-4|-
TGTGCCAGCAGTCCGCAGGTGGGGAACATTCAGTACTTC
CASSPQVGNIQYF
>-|TRBV28|TRBJ2-1|TRBD2
TGTGCCAGCAAGACTAGCGGGGGGGTCAATGAGCAGTTCTTC
CASKTSGGVNEQFF
>-|TRBV20-1|TRBJ2-5|-
TGCAGTGCTAGAATCATGGGCAGCCAAGAGACCCAGTACTTC
CSARIMGSQETQYF
>few|TRBV5-1|TRBJ2-1|-
TGCGCCAGCAGCAAAGGGACGATAAATGAGCAGTTCTTC
CASSKGTINEQFF
>-|TRBV9|TRBJ2-5|-
TGTGCCAGCAGCTCCAGAGGAGGGGCGGGAGAGACCCAGTACTTC
CASSSRGGAGETQYF
>few|TRBV2|TRBJ2-1|-
TGTGCCAGCAGTGACCCGGCATACAACAATGAGCAGTTCTTC
CASSDPAYNNEQFF
>-|TRBV4-3|TRBJ2-7|TRBD1
TGCGCCAGCAGCCGAACATGGGGACAGGGGGACCACGAGCAGTACTTC
CASSRTWGQGDHEQYF